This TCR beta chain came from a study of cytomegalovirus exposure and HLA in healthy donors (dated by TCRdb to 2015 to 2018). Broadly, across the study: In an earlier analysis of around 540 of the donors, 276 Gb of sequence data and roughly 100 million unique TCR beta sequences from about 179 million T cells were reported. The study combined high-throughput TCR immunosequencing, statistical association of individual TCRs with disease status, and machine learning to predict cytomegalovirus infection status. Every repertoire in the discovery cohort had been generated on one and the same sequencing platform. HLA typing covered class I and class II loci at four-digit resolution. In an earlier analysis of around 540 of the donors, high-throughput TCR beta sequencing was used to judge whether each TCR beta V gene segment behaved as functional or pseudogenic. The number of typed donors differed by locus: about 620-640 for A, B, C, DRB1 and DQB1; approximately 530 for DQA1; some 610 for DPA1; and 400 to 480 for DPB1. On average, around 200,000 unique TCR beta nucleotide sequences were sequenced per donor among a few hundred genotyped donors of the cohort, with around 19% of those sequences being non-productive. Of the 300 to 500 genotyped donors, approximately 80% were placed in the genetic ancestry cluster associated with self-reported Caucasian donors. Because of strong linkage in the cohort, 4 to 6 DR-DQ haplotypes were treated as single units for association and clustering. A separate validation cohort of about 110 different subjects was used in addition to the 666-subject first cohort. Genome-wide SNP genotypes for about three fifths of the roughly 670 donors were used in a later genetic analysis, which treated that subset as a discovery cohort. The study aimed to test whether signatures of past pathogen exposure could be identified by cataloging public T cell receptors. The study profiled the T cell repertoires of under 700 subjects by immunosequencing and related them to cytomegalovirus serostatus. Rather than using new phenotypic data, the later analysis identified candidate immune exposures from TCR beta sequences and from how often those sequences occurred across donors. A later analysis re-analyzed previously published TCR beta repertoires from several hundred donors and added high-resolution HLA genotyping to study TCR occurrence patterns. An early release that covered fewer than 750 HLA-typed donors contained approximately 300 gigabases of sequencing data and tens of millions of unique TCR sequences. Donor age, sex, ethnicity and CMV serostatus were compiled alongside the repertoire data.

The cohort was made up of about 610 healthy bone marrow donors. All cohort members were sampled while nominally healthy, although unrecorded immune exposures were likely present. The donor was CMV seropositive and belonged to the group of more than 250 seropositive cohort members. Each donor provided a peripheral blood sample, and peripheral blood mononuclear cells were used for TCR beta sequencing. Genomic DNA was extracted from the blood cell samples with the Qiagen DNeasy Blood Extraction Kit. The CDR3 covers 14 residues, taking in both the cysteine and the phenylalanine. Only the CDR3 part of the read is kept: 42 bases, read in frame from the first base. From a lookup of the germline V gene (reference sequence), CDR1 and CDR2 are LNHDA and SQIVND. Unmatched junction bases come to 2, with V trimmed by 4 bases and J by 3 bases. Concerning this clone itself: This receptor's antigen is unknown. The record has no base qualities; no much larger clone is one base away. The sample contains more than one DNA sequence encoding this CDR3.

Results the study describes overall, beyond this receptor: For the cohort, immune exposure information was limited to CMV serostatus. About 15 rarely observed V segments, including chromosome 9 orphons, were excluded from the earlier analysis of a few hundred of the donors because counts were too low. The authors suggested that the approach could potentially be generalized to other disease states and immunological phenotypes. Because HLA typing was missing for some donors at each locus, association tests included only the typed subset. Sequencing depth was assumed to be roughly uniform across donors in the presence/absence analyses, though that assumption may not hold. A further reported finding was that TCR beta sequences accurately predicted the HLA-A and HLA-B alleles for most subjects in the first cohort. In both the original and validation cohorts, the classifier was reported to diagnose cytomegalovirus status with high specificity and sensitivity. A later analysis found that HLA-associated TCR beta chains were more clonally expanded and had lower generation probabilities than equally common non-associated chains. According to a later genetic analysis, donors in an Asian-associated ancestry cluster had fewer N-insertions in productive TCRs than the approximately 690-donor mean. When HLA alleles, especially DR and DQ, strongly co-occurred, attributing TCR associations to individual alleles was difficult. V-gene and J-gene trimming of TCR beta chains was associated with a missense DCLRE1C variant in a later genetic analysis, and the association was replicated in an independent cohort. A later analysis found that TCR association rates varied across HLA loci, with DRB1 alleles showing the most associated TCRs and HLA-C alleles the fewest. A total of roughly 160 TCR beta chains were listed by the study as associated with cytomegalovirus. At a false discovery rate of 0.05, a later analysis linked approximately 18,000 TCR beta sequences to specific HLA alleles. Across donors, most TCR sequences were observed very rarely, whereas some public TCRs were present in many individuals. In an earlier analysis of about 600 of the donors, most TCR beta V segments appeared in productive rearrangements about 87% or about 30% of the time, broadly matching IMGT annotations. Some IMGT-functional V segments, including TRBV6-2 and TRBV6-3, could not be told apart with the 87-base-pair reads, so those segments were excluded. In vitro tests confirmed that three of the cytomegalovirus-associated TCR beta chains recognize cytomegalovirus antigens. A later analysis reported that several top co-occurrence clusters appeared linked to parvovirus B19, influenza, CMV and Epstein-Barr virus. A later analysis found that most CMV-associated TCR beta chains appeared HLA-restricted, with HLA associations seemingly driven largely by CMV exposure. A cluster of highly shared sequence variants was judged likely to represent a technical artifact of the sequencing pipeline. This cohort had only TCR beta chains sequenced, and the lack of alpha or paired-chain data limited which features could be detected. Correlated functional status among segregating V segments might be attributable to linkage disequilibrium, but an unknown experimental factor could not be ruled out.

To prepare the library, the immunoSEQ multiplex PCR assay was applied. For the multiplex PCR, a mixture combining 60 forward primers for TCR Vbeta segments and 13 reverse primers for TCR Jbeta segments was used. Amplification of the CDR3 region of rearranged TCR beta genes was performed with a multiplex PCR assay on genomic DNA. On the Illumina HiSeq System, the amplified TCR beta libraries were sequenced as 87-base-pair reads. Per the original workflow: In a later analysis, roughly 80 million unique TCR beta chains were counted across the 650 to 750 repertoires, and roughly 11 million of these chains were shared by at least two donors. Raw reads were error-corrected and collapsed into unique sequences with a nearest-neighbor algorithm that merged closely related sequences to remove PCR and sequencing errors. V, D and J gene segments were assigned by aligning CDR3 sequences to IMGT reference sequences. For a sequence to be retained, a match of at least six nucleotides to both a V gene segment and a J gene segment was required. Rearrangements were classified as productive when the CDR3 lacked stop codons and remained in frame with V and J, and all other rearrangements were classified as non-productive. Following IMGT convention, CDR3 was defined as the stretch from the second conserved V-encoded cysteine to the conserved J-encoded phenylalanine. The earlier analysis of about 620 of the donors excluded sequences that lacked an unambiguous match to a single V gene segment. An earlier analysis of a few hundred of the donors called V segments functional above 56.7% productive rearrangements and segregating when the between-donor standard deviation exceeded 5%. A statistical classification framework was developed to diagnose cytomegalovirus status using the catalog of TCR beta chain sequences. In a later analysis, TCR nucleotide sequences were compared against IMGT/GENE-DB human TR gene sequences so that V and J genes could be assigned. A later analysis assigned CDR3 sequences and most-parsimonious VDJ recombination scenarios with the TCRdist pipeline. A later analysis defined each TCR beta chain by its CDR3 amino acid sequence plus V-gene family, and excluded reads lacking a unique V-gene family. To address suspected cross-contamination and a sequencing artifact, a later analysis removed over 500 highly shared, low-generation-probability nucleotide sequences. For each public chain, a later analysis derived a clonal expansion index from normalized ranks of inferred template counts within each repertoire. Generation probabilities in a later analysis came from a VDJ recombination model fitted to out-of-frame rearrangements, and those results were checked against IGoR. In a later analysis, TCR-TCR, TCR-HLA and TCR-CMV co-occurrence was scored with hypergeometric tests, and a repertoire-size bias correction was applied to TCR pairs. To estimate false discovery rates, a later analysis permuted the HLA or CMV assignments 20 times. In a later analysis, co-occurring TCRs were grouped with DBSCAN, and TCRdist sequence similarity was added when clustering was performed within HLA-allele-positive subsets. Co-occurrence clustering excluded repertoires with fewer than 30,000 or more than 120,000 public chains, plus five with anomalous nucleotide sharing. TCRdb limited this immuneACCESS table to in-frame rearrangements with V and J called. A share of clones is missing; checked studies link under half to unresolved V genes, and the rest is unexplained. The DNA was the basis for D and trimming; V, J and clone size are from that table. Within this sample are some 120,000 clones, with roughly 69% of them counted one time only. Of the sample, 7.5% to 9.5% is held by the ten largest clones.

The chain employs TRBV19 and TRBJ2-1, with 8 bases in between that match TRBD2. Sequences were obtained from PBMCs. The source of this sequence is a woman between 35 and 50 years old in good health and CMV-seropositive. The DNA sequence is TGTGCCAGTAGTACCCTAGCGGGCTACAATGAGCAGTTCTTC. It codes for CASSTLAGYNEQFF.